Included here is one TCR beta chain sequence, with context. The record originates from a study of shared clonotypes between healthy human individuals. V was shortened by 3 bases and J by 4 bases, with 18 bases between the two germline ends. Germline CDR1 reads ENHRY; CDR2 reads SYGVKD. The CDR3 runs to 16 residues. Sequenced by immunoSEQ multiplex PCR; TCRdb stores in-frame clones only, minus some. The sample comprises about 2.4 million clones, over 85% of which are singletons, and 0.35% to 0.45% rests with the top ten. The chain joins TRBV10-3 to TRBJ1-1; TRBD1 might be the D (5 bases). Sequencing was carried out using naive CD4+ T cells from PBMCs. Indicated subset: CD45RA+ positively selected. The clonotype was recovered from a man aged 18 to 29 in good health. Some clones in this sample may be carry-over from other donors' samples. The CDR3 spells CAISEQEGPRGTEAFF. The CDR3, as DNA: TGTGCCATCAGTGAACAGGAAGGCCCGCGGGGCACTGAAGCTTTCTTT.